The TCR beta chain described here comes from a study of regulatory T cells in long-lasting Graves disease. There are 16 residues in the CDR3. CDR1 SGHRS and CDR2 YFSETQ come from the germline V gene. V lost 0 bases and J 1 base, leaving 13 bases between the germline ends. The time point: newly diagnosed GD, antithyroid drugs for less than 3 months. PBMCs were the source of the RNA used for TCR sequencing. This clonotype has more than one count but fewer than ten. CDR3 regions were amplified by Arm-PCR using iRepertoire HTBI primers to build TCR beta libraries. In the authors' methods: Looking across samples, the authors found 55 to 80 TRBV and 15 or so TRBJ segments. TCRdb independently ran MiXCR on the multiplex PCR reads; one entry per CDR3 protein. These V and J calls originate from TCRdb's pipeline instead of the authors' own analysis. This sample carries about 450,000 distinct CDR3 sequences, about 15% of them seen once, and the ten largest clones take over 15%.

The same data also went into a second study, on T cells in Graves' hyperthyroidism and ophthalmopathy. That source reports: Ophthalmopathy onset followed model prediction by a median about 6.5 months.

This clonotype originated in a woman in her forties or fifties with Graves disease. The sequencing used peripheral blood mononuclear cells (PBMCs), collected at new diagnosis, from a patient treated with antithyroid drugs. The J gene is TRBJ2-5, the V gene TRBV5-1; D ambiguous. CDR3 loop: CASSLAGYWFQETQYF. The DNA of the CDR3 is TGCGCCAGCAGCTTGGCCGGTTATTGGTTCCAAGAGACCCAGTACTTC.